The entry below describes one T cell receptor beta chain. The antigen is unknown. The data were obtained in a study of Ad26.COV2.S vaccination and SARS-CoV-2 variants. The wider study: Vaccine-arm donor from the placebo-controlled COV1001 Ad26.COV2.S trial. Intramuscular Ad26.COV2.S at 5x10^10 or 1x10^11 viral particles.

The germline V gene encodes CDR1 SGDLS and CDR2 YYNGEE. The germline V and J ends were trimmed by 0 bases and 2 bases, with 11 bases remaining between them. The length of the CDR3 is 16 residues. Treatment defined: some 20 received Ad26.COV2.S at low or high dose, single or two shots; about 5 received placebo; per-sample allocation not given. Samples were taken on day 63 after the first vaccine or placebo injection. Study-wide results and limits: The TCR-based breadth and depth measures might underestimate overall T cell responses.

TCRdb's copy holds only in-frame clones and misses some; the assay was immunoSEQ multiplex PCR. The table lists 350,000 to 500,000 clones, around 87% of them singletons. The receptor's source is a person aged 18-65 years who received the Ad26.COV2.S COVID-19 vaccine or a placebo. Specimen: peripheral blood, collected in a trial of Ad26.COV2.S vaccine versus placebo. The V gene is TRBV9, the J gene TRBJ2-2; D is possibly TRBD1 or TRBD2 (6 bases each). CDR3 region: CASSVALGGNTGELFF. DNA for the CDR3: TGTGCCAGCAGCGTAGCCCTGGGGGGCAACACCGGGGAGCTGTTTTTT.